This T cell receptor (beta chain) was observed in a study of cytomegalovirus exposure and HLA in healthy donors. PCR involved 60 Vbeta and 13 Jbeta primers. The method was immunoSEQ multiplex PCR; TCRdb's version includes in-frame clones alone and lacks a portion of them. The sample lists about 150,000 clones; about 60% were seen once. The V gene's germline CDR1 is LGHNA and CDR2 YSLEER. CDR3 length: 15 amino acids. V lost 4 bases and J 7 bases, leaving 19 bases between the germline ends. The sequence was collected from a woman aged 60-75 years in good health and CMV-seropositive. The chain carries TRBV4-3 and TRBJ2-5, with D perhaps matching TRBD2 (6 bases). Sequencing was done on a sample of PBMCs. CDR3 sequence: CASSPSIAAARTQYF. The CDR3 bases are TGCGCCAGCAGCCCCTCTATAGCGGCAGCCCGGACCCAGTACTTC.